The T cell receptor beta chain described here comes from a study of T cell repertoires in cytomegalovirus infection. In the study overall: A matching HLA type, together with CMV infection, was signaled by public TCR beta signatures. Study-wide findings and caveats: Based on cumulative public TCR beta family frequency, carriers of CMV plus the relevant HLA were identified. In two of eight donors, the top clonotype was HLA-C-restricted CMV-specific.

Germline V lookup: CDR1 SGHDT, CDR2 YYEEEE. V lost 3 bases to trimming and J lost 5 bases, with 5 bases between them. The CDR3 is made up of 11 amino acids. A word on this clonotype: Its matching antigen is unknown. Since a much larger clone is just one base distant, this may be a read error. The conserved closing phenylalanine or tryptophan is absent in this CDR3, likely reflecting a read error.

TCRdb redid the calling of the reads with MiXCR, one entry per CDR3 protein. The sample records about 440,000 distinct CDR3 sequences, approximately 33% being singletons. The rearrangement joins TRBV5-6 to TRBJ1-2; the D is unclear. Sequencing was carried out using PBMCs. The clonotype comes from a human donor in good health (CMV status not recorded). Some clones in this sample may be carry-over from other donors' samples. The CDR3 sequence: CASSWKYGYTL. CDR3 sequence (DNA): TGTGCCAGCAGCTGGAAATATGGCTACACCTTA.